What follows are 9 T cell receptor beta chains derived from one specimen sequenced in a study of T cells in Graves' hyperthyroidism and ophthalmopathy. RNA transcripts provided the source from which TCR beta CDR3 regions were amplified. First-round RT-PCR of the TCR CDR3 relied on the HTBI primer set. A single record per CDR3 protein comes from TCRdb applying MiXCR to the multiplex PCR reads. Of about 500,000 distinct CDR3 sequences listed, around an eighth are singletons. The sequencing input was blood. The receptor set was obtained from a woman aged 18-35 years with Graves' hyperthyroidism.

This clonotype was detected ten times or more. The DNA of the CDR3 is TGTGCCAGTGCGATCAGGGGACTGTACTCTGGAAACACCATATATTTT. Translated: CASAIRGLYSGNTIYF. This rearrangement joins TRBV19 to TRBJ1-3; maybe TRBD1 (6 bases). Germline loops: CDR1 LNHDA, CDR2 SQIVND (reference sequence). Trimming left V 8 bases short and J 0 bases short, with 17 bases between. This CDR3 is built from 16 residues.

The chain combines TRBV12-3 or TRBV12-4 with TRBJ2-3, with D uncertain. The CDR3 is 15 amino acids. With 4 bases removed from V and 0 bases from J, the gap between germline ends came to 11 bases. The CDR3 DNA reads as TGTGCCAGCAGTTCCGACCGTACTAGCACAGATACGCAGTATTTT. Encoded protein: CASSSDRTSTDTQYF.

This clonotype occurred a few times. The genes are TRBV12-3 or TRBV12-4 and TRBJ2-3; D not certain. The CDR3 is made up of 16 amino acids. V dropped 4 bases and J dropped 4 bases, with 18 bases sitting between them. The CDR3 region is CASSSRFGPLADTQYF. Written as DNA, the CDR3 is TGTGCCAGCAGTTCCCGATTTGGCCCCCTCGCAGATACGCAGTATTTT.

The table lists this clonotype with many counts. The chain is built from TRBV27 and TRBJ1-5, with D unresolved. Germline V gives CDR1 MNHEY, CDR2 SMNVEV (reference sequence). The V and J ends lost 4 bases and 6 bases respectively, with 13 bases between them. This CDR3 is built from 14 residues. The CDR3 reads CASSSGAAGQPQHF. The CDR3 DNA follows: TGTGCCAGCAGTTCCGGCGCTGCGGGTCAGCCCCAGCATTTT.

The chain recombines TRBV11-3 with TRBJ2-5; the D is unclear. CDR1 is SGHNT, CDR2 YENEEA, per germline. V lost 2 bases and J 5 bases, leaving 15 bases between the germline ends. CDR3 length equals 15 residues. CDR3 sequence: CASSLLTRPPETQYF. Written as DNA, the CDR3 is TGTGCCAGCAGCTTACTGACCCGCCCTCCGGAGACCCAGTACTTC.

This clonotype was found a few times. DNA of the CDR3: TGTGCCAGCAGCTTAGCCGGGAGGGCCCACGAGCAGTACGTC. This encodes CASSLAGRAHEQYV. This rearrangement joins TRBV7-6 to TRBJ2-7; 8 bases are a match to TRBD2. V was clipped by 0 bases and J by 5 bases; unmatched bases: 3. This CDR3 spans 14 amino acids. From germline, CDR1 is SGHVS and CDR2 FNYEAQ.

The table lists this clonotype with a few counts. This chain uses TRBV6-1 with TRBJ2-7, with D possibly TRBD2 on 6 matching bases. V was trimmed by 7 bases and J by 2 bases, leaving 12 bases between them. Germline loops: CDR1 MNHNS, CDR2 SASEGT. The length of the CDR3 is 13 residues. CDR3 amino acids: CASIKGGPYEQYF. In nucleotides, the CDR3 is TGTGCCAGCATTAAAGGAGGGCCCTACGAGCAGTACTTC.

This clonotype was found many times. The chain links TRBV24-1 to TRBJ2-1, with D possibly being TRBD1 (6 bases). CDR1 and CDR2 (germline): KGHDR, SFDVKD. The CDR3 has 16 amino acids. Trimming left V 0 bases short and J 4 bases short, with 12 bases between. Here the CDR3 reads CATSDLQGGSYNEQFF. CDR3 sequence (DNA): TGTGCCACCAGTGATTTGCAAGGGGGATCGTACAATGAGCAGTTCTTC.

This clonotype was recorded many times. The rearrangement uses TRBV6-1 and TRBJ2-3; maybe TRBD1 (6 bases). The V end was cut by 6 bases, the J end by 0 bases, with 16 bases between. There are 16 residues in the CDR3. The germline CDR1 and CDR2 sequences are MNHNS and SASEGT. CDR3 in amino acids: CASSPRGKSSTDTQYF. The CDR3 DNA follows: TGTGCCAGCAGCCCCAGGGGAAAGTCTAGCACAGATACGCAGTATTTT.